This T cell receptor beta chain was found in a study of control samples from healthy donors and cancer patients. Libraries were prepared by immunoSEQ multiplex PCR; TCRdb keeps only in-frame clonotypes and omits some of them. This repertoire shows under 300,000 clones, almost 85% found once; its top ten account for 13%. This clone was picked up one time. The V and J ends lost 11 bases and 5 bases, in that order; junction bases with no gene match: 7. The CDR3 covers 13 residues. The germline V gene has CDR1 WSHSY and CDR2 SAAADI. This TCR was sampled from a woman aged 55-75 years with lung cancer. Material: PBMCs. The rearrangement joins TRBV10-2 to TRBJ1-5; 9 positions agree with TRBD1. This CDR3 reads CAGGDRDDQPQHF. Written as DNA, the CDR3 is TGCGCCGGGGGGGACAGGGACGATCAGCCCCAGCATTTT.